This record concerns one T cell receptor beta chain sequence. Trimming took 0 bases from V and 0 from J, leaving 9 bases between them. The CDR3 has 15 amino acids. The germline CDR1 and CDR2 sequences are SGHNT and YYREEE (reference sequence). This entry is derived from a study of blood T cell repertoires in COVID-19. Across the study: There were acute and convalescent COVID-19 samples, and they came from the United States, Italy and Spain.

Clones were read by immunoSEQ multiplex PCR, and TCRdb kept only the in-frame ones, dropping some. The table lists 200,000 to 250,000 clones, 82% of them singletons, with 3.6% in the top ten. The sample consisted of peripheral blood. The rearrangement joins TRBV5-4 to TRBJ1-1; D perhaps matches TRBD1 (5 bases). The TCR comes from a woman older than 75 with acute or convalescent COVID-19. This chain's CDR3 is CASSLAGGLNTEAFF. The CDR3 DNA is TGTGCCAGCAGCTTGGCGGGGGGGTTGAACACTGAAGCTTTCTTT. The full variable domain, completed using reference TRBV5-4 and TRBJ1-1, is ETGVTQSPTHLIKTRGQQVTLRCSSQSGHNTVSWYQQALGQGPQFIFQYYREEENGRGNFPPRFSGLQFPNYSSELNVNALELDDSALYLCASSLAGGLNTEAFFGQGTRLTVV.